Listed below are T cell receptor beta chains from one sample, sequenced in a study of glioma-infiltrating T cells after dendritic cell vaccination. Generated by immunoSEQ multiplex PCR, the TCRdb table keeps only in-frame clones and is missing some. This sample yields more than 85,000 clones, of which 90% are seen a single time; 2.5% to 3.5% belongs to the top ten. Material: blood, obtained after dendritic cell vaccination. The source of these receptors is a human donor with glioblastoma. Each CDR3 is given with its conserved first and last residue. The size entry is marked missing in some rows and otherwise reads once, few, many or a size class.

size,J,V,CDR3
once,TRBJ1-5,TRBV12-5,CASGLPPGQPQHF
.,TRBJ1-1,TRBV5-5,CASSLARGSTEAFF
few,TRBJ2-3,TRBV4-1,CASSQVGRTRNSDTQYF
.,TRBJ2-1,TRBV9,CASSVSASGRGDEQFF
.,TRBJ2-3,TRBV5-1,CASSLALSTDTQYF
few,TRBJ2-2,TRBV18,CATQGEGAGELFF
.,TRBJ1-1,TRBV11-3,CASSLGLGQGAKGDTEAFF
.,TRBJ2-1,TRBV27,CASKRESSYNEQFF
.,TRBJ1-1,TRBV5-1,CASSSGQSLPTAFF
.,TRBJ1-1,TRBV29-1,CSVERGPTEAFF
.,TRBJ2-6,TRBV7-9,CASSLDWLAGRSGANVLTF